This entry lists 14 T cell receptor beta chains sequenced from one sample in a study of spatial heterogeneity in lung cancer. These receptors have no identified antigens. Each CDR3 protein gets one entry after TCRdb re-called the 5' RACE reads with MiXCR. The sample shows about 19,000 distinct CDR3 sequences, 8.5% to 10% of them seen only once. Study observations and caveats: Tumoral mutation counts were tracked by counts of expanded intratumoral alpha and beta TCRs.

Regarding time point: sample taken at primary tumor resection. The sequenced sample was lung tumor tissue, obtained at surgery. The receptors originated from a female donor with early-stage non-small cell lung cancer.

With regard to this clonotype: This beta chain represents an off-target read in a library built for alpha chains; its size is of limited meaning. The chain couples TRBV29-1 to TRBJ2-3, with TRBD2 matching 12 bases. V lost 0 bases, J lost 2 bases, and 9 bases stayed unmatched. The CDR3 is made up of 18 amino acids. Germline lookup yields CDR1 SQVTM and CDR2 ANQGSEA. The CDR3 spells CSVEEGRTSGDITDTQYF. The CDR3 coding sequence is TGCAGCGTTGAAGAAGGGAGGACTAGCGGGGATATCACAGATACGCAGTATTTT.

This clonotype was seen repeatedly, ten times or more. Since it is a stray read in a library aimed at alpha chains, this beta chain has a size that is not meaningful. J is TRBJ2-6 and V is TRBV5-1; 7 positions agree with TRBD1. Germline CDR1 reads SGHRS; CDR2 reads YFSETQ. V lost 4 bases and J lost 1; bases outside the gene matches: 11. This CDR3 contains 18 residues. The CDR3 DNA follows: TGCGCCAGCAGCCCATACGGGACAGTTACTTCTGGGGCCAACGTCCTGACTTTC. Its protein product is CASSPYGTVTSGANVLTF. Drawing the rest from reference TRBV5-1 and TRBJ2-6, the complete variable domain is KAGVTQTPRYLIKTRGQQVTLSCSPISGHRSVSWYQQTPGQGLQFLFEYFSETQRNKGNFPGRFSGRQFSNSRSEMNVSTLELGDSALYLCASSPYGTVTSGANVLTFGAGSRLTVL.

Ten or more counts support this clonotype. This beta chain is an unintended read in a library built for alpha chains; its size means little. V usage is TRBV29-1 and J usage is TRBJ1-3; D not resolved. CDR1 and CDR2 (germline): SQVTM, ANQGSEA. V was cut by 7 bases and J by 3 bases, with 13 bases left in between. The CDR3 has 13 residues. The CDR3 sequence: CSAERQDGNTIYF. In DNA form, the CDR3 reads TGCAGCGCGGAGAGGCAAGATGGAAACACCATATATTTT. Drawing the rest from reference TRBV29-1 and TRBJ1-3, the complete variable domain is SAVISQKPSRDICQRGTSLTIQCQVDSQVTMMFWYRQQPGQSLTLIATANQGSEATYESGFVIDKFPISRPNLTFSTLTVSNMSPEDSSIYLCSAERQDGNTIYFGEGSWLTVV.

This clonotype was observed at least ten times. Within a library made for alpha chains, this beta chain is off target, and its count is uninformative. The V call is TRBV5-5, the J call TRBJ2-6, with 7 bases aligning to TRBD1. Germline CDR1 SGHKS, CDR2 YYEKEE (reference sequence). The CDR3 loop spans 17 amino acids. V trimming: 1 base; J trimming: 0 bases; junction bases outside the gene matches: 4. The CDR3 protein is CASSLTGVPSGANVLTF. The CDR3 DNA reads TGTGCCAGCAGCTTGACAGGGGTCCCCTCTGGGGCCAACGTCCTGACTTTC.

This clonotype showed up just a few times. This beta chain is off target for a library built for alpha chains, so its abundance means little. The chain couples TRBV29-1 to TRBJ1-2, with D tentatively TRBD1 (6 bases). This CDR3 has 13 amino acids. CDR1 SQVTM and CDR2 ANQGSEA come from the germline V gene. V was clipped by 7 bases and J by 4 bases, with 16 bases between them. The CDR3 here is CSGGPGNGYGYTF. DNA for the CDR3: TGCAGCGGGGGGCCGGGAAATGGCTATGGCTACACCTTC.

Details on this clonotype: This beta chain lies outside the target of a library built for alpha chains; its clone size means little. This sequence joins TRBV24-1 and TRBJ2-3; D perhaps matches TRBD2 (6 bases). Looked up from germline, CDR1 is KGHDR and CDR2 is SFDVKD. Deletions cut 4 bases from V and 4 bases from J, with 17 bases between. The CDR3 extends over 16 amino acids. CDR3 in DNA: TGTGCCACCAGTGACCCCGGCGGGGCCAAACCAGATACGCAGTATTTT. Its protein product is CATSDPGGAKPDTQYF.

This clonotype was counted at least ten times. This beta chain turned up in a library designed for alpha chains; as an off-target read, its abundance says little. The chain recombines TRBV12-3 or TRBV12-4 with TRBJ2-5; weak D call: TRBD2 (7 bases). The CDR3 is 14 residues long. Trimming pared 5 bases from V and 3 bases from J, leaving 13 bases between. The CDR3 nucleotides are TGTGCCAGCAGTCCAAGGGAGGGGGAAGAGACCCAGTACTTC. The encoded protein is CASSPREGEETQYF.

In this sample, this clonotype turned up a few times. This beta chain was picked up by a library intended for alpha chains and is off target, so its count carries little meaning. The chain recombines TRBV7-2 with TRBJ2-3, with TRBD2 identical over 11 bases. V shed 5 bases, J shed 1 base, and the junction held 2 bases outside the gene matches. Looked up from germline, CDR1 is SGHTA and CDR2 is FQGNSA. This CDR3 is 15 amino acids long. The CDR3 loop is CASSVGLAGTDTQYF. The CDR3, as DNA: TGTGCCAGCAGCGTGGGACTAGCGGGCACAGATACGCAGTATTTT.

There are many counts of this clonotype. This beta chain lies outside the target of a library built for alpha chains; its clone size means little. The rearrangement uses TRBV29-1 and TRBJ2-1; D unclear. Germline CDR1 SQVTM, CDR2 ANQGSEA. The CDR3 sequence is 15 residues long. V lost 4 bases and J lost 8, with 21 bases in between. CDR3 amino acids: CSVVGTTYAADEQFF. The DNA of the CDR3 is TGCAGCGTTGTGGGCACCACTTACGCGGCGGATGAGCAGTTCTTC.

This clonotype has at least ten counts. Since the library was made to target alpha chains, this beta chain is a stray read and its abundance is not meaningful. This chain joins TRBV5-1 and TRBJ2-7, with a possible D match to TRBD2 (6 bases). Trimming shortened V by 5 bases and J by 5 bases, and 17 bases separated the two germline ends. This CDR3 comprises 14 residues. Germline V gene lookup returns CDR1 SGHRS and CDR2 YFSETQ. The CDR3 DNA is TGCGCCAGCAGTAACGGGGGTGGAATCAACGAGCAGTACTTC. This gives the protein CASSNGGGINEQYF.

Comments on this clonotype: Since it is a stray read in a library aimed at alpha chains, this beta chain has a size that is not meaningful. CDR3 nucleotide sequence: TGTGCCAGCAGCTTAAGTCAGGGTGGCGGCTACACCTTC. Protein product: CASSLSQGGGYTF. This chain joins TRBV7-3 and TRBJ1-2; the D gene is possibly TRBD1 (5 bases). Per germline, CDR1 SGHTA and CDR2 FQGTGA. This CDR3 is 13 amino acids long. V shed 1 base and J shed 8 bases, with 11 bases lying between them.

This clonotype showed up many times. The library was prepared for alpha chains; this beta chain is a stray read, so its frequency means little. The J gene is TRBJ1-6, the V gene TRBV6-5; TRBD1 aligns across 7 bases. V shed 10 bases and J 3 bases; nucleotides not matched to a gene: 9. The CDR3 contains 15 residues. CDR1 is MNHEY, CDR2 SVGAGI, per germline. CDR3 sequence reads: CATLQGEVYNSPLHF. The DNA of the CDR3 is TGTGCCACCCTTCAGGGGGAAGTCTATAATTCACCCCTCCACTTT.

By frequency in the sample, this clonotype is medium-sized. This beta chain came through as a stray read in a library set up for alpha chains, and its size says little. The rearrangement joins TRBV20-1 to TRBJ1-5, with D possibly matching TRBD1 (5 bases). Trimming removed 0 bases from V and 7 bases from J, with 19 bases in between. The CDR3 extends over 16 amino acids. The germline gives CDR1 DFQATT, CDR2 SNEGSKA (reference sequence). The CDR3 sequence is CSARDSSSGGEQPQHF. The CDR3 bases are TGCAGTGCTAGAGATTCCTCTTCGGGGGGTGAGCAGCCCCAGCATTTT.

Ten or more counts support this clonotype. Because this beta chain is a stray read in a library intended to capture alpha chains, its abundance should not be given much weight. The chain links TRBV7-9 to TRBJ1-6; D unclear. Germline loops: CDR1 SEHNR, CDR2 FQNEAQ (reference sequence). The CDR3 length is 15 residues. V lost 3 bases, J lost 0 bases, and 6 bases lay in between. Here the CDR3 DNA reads TGTGCCAGCAGCTTCGGGAGCTCCTATAATTCACCCCTCCACTTT. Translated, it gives CASSFGSSYNSPLHF.